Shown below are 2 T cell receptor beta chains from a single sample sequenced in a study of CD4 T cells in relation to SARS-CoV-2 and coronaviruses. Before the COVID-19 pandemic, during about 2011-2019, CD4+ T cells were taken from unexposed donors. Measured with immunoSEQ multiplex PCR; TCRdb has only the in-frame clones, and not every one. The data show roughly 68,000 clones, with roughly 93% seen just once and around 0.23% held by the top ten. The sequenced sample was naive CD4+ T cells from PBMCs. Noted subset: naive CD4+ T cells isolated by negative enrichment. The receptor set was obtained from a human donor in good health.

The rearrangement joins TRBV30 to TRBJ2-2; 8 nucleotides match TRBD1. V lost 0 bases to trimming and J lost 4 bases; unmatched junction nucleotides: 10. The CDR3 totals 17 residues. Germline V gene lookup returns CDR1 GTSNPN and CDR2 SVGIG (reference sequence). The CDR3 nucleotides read TGTGCCTGGAGTGTCGTTGGGCAGGGGGCGCCCACCGGGGAGCTGTTTTTT. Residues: CAWSVVGQGAPTGELFF.

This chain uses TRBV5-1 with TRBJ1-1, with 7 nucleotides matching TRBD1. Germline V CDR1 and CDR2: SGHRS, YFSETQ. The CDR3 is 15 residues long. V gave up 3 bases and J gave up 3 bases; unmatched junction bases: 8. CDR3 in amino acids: CASSSQQGPYTEAFF. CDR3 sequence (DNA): TGCGCCAGCAGCTCTCAACAGGGGCCTTACACTGAAGCTTTCTTT.